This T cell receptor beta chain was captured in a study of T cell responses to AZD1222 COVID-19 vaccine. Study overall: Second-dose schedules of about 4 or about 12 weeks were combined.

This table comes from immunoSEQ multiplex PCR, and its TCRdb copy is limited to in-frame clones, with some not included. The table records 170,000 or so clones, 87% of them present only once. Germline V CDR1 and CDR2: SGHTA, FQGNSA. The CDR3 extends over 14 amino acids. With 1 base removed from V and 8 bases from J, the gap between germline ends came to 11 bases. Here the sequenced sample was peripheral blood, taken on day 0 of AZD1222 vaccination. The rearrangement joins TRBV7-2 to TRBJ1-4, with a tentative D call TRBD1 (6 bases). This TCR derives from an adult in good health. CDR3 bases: TGTGCCAGCAGCTTAGGGACAGTGAGGGAAAAACTGTTTTTT. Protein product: CASSLGTVREKLFF.